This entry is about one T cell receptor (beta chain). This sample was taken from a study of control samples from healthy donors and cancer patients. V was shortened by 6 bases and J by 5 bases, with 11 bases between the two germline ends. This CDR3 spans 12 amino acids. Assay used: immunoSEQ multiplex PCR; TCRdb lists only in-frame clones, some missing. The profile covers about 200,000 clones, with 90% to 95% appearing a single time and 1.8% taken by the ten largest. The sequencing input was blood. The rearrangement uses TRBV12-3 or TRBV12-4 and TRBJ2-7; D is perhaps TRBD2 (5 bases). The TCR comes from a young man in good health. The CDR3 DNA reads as TGTGCCAGCAGGACCGACGGGAACGAGCAGTACTTC. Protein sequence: CASRTDGNEQYF.